A selection of T cell receptor beta chains follows, all from one sample in a study of OX40 agonist ivuxolimab in advanced cancers. Generated by immunoSEQ multiplex PCR, the TCRdb table keeps only in-frame clones and is missing some. The table records about 80,000 clones, 89% of them present only once. The input for sequencing was CD4+ or CD8+ T cells sorted from blood, taken in a trial of the OX40 agonist ivuxolimab. These TCRs come from an adult with an advanced solid tumor such as melanoma, head and neck, liver or kidney cancer. Each CDR3 is given with its conserved first and last residue. A D gene is named only where the DNA matches it firmly. Part of the rows lack a size; the others show once, few, many or a class for expanded clones.

abundance,d_gene,v_gene,j_gene,CDR3nt,CDR3aa
.,.,TRBV7-9,TRBJ1-2,TGTGCCAGCAGCCAGGAGGGCGGCTACACCTTC,CASSQEGGYTF
.,.,TRBV28,TRBJ2-2,TGTGCCAGCAGTGGCCGTCGCGGGGAGCTGTTTTTT,CASSGRRGELFF
once,.,TRBV6-1,TRBJ2-7,TGTGCCAGCAGTGAACTGGATAGCAATAGCGAGCAGTACTTC,CASSELDSNSEQYF
.,.,TRBV28,TRBJ2-4,TGTGCCAGCAGTTTATTAGGGGGATGGGGAGCCAAAAACATTCAGTACTTC,CASSLLGGWGAKNIQYF
.,TRBD1,TRBV28,TRBJ1-1,TGTGCCAGCACCGTACAGGGGGCGGCGACGACTGAAGCTTTCTTT,CASTVQGAATTEAFF
.,TRBD1,TRBV2,TRBJ2-7,TGTGCCAGCAGCTTCAACAGGGGCGGCGAGCAGTACTTC,CASSFNRGGEQYF
.,TRBD1,TRBV6-1,TRBJ1-5,TGTGCCAGTTCACAGGGGGGTCAGCCCCAGCATTTT,CASSQGGQPQHF
.,TRBD2,TRBV10-3,TRBJ2-2,TGTGCCGCTCGGGAACTAGCGGGTTCCGGGGAGCTGTTTTTT,CAARELAGSGELFF
.,.,TRBV7-2,TRBJ2-1,TGTGCCAGCAGCGCCCTGATGGTCGGGGACAATGAGCAGTTCTTC,CASSALMVGDNEQFF
.,.,TRBV30,TRBJ2-1,TGTGCCTGGAGTCCTGACAGCTTTCCGTACAATGAGCAGTTCTTC,CAWSPDSFPYNEQFF
.,TRBD1,TRBV30,TRBJ1-2,TGTGCCTGGTCTTTAGACAGGGTCTATGGCTACACCTTC,CAWSLDRVYGYTF
.,TRBD1,TRBV5-4,TRBJ2-3,TGTGCCAGCAGCTTGGGACAGGGCAAAGATACGCAGTATTTT,CASSLGQGKDTQYF
.,.,TRBV5-4,TRBJ2-7,TGTGCCAGCAGCTTGGGTGGGAGTAAAAGCTCCTACGAGCAGTACTTC,CASSLGGSKSSYEQYF
.,.,TRBV19,TRBJ2-2,TGTGCCAGTAGTTGGTCTGGGGAGCTGTTTTTT,CASSWSGELFF
.,.,TRBV6-5,TRBJ1-5,TGTGCCAGCAGACCAGACAGGAGCAATCAGCCCCAGCATTTT,CASRPDRSNQPQHF
.,TRBD1,TRBV7-8,TRBJ1-5,TGTGCCAGCAGCTTAAACAGGGGAAGCAATCAGCCCCAGCATTTT,CASSLNRGSNQPQHF
.,.,TRBV5-5,TRBJ2-7,TGTGCCAGCAGCTTCCCGCGAGGGATTGAGCAGTACTTC,CASSFPRGIEQYF
.,.,TRBV6-6,TRBJ2-2,TGTGCCAGCAGGCCGCAGACCGGGGAGCTGTTTTTT,CASRPQTGELFF
.,.,TRBV19,TRBJ1-2,TGTGCCAGTATTTCAGGGACTAAAAACTATGGCTACACCTTC,CASISGTKNYGYTF
.,.,TRBV11-2,TRBJ2-1,TGTGCCAGCAGCTCCCTGTTAGTAGTTGGGGGCAATGAGCAGTTCTTC,CASSSLLVVGGNEQFF